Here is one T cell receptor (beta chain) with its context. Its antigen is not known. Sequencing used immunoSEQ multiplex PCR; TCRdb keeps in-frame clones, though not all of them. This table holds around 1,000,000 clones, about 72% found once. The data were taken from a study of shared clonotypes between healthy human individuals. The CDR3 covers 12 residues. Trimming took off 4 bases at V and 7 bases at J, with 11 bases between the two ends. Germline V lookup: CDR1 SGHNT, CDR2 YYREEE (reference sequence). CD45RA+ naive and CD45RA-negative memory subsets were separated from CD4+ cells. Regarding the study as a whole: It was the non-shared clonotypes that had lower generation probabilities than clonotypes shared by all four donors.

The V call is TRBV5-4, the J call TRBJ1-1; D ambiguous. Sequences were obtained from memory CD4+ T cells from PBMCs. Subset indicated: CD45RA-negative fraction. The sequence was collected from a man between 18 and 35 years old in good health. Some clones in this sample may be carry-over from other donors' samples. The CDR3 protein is CASSLELGEAFF. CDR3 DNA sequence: TGTGCCAGCAGCCTAGAGTTGGGTGAAGCTTTCTTT. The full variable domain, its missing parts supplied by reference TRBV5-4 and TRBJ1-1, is ETGVTQSPTHLIKTRGQQVTLRCSSQSGHNTVSWYQQALGQGPQFIFQYYREEENGRGNFPPRFSGLQFPNYSSELNVNALELDDSALYLCASSLELGEAFFGQGTRLTVV.